The 14 T cell receptor beta chains presented below share a single source sample, sequenced in a study of monozygotic twins with inflammatory bowel disease. TCRdb re-called the 5' RACE reads and gives one entry per CDR3 protein, without DNA. This sample's clone table lists about 380,000 distinct CDR3 sequences. Sequenced material: blood. All receptors come from a human donor with ulcerative colitis or Crohn's disease, or a healthy co-twin of an affected twin (not recorded which).

J is TRBJ2-5 and V is TRBV25-1; the D gene TCRdb calls, TRBD1, cannot be checked with no DNA. Germline loops: CDR1 MGHDK, CDR2 SYGVNS. CDR3 length: 14 amino acids. CDR3 sequence: CASRDRGHVETQYF.

CDR3 protein: CASSRDSQTYNEQFF. The genes are TRBV19 and TRBJ2-1. The CDR3 length is 15 residues. Per germline, CDR1 LNHDA and CDR2 SQIVND (reference sequence).

This rearrangement joins TRBV7-2 to TRBJ1-1; TCRdb's assignment of TRBD1 cannot be checked, as there is no DNA. The CDR3 length is 16 residues. CDR1 is SGHTA, CDR2 FQGNSA, per germline. CDR3 in amino acids: CASSSGTGTMNTEAFF.

The chain links TRBV6-2 or TRBV6-3 to TRBJ2-5; the D gene TCRdb calls, TRBD1, cannot be checked with no DNA. This CDR3 has 14 amino acids. Per the germline V gene, CDR1 is MNHEY and CDR2 is SVGEGT. The CDR3 loop reads CASRNHRVRETQYF.

The CDR3 protein is CASSELDEQYF. The chain combines TRBV18 with TRBJ2-7. Germline values: CDR1 KGHSH, CDR2 LQKENI. The CDR3 consists of 11 residues.

V is TRBV4-2 and J is TRBJ2-3; checking the TCRdb D call of TRBD1 is not possible without DNA. The CDR3 loop spans 18 amino acids. CDR1 and CDR2 from the germline V gene are LGHNA and YNFKEQ. The CDR3 spells CASSQLRRGQGARDTQYF.

The rearrangement uses TRBV12-3 or TRBV12-4 and TRBJ2-3; TCRdb's assignment of TRBD2 cannot be checked, as there is no DNA. The CDR3 spans 15 residues. The CDR3 loop is CASSFPAGGADTQYF.

V is TRBV27 and J is TRBJ1-1. CDR3 length: 14 amino acids. Germline-derived CDR1 and CDR2 are MNHEY and SMNVEV (reference sequence). CDR3: CASRWGLSNTEAFF.

The CDR3 reads CASSATETYEQYF. This sequence joins TRBV9 and TRBJ2-7. CDR3 length: 13 amino acids. Germline assignment: CDR1 SGDLS and CDR2 YYNGEE.

The chain is built from TRBV5-1 and TRBJ2-5; TCRdb's D gene call, TRBD1, goes unchecked for lack of DNA. Germline CDR1 reads SGHRS; CDR2 reads YFSETQ. The length of the CDR3 is 15 residues. CDR3 protein: CASSLRQPPGETQYF.

The rearrangement links TRBV7-9 to TRBJ2-3; lacking DNA, the TRBD2 call made by TCRdb goes unchecked. The germline V gene has CDR1 SEHNR and CDR2 FQNEAQ (reference sequence). The CDR3 contains 13 residues. The CDR3 spells CASSSEVPNTQYF.

The chain is built from TRBV7-3 and TRBJ2-7; TCRdb's D call, TRBD2, is unchecked because there is no DNA. Germline-derived CDR1 and CDR2 are SGHTA and FQGTGA. This CDR3 has 15 amino acids. CDR3 loop: CASSPGLGRGGEQYF.

V is TRBV6-5 and J is TRBJ2-7; the D call of TRBD1 rests on TCRdb alone, since no DNA is present to check it. CDR1 and CDR2 (germline): MNHEY, SVGAGI. This CDR3 region has 15 residues. CDR3 sequence: CASSYGTGVSYEQYF.

This chain joins TRBV27 and TRBJ2-7; TCRdb gives TRBD1 as the D gene, but with no DNA this cannot be confirmed. The V gene's germline CDR1 is MNHEY and CDR2 SMNVEV (reference sequence). The CDR3 totals 15 residues. The CDR3 here is CASSLWRGPSYEQYF.